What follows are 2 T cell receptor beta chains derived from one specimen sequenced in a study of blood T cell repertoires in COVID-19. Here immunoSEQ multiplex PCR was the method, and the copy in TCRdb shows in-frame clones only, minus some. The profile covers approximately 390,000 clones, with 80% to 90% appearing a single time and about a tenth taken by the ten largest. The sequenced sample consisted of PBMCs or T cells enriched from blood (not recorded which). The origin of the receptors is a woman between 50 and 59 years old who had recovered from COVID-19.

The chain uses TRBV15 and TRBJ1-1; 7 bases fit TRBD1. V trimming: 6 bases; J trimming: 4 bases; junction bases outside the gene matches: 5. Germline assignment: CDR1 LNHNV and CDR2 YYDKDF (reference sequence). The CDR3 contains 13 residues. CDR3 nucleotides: TGTGCCACCAGATCGACAGGGTTCACTGAAGCTTTCTTT. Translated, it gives CATRSTGFTEAFF.

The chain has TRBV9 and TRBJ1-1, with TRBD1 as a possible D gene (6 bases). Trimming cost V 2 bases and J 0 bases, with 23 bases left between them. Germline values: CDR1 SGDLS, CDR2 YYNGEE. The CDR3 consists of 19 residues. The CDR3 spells CASSVDSGTYSPMNTEAFF. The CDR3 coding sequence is TGTGCCAGCAGCGTGGACAGCGGCACGTACTCACCGATGAACACTGAAGCTTTCTTT.